This record looks at one T cell receptor beta chain sequence and its context. This clone was counted a few times. Its cognate antigen has yet to be identified. There are no base qualities to consult, and no much larger clone falls within one base. Trimming takes 2 bases from V and 3 bases from J, and the germline ends sit 14 bases apart. The germline V gene sets CDR1 to ENHRY and CDR2 to SYGVKD. The cysteine opens and the phenylalanine closes a CDR3 of 15 amino acids. CDR3 DNA only is kept here, 45 bases in frame from base 1. Receptors were amplified or captured by the immunoSEQ multiplex PCR assay. RNA was extracted from all samples and reverse transcribed into cDNA, which served as template for TCR sequencing. SuperScript III was used for first-strand cDNA synthesis, primed with a 2:1 mix of oligo-dT and random hexamers. A synthetic immune receptor repertoire was used to gauge amplification bias, and whatever bias remained was removed computationally. As for how the authors treated the data: Raw reads were preprocessed to remove errors, and CDR3 was defined according to IMGT conventions as the region from the conserved cysteine to phenylalanine. Clonality was calculated as 1 minus Shannon entropy normalized by log2 of the number of productive unique TCRs. Scalp TCRbeta sequences were cross-referenced with sorted blood CD4 and CD8 repertoires so that the CD4 or CD8 identity of scalp clones could be inferred. Imported from immuneACCESS, the table was reduced by TCRdb to in-frame sequences with V and J called. These copies leave out some clones; in studies compared against another copy, an unresolved V gene accounts for under half, and the cause of the remainder is not known. The DNA was the basis for D and trimming; V, J and clone size are from that table. This sample lists some 200,000 clones; 50% to 60% were detected once. The ten largest clones capture roughly 1.5% of the sample.

This record belongs to a study of CD8+ T cells in alopecia areata (dated by TCRdb to the late 2010s). Some background on the complete study: The treated patients took part in an open-label pilot trial in which moderate-to-severe alopecia areata was treated with oral tofacitinib at 5 to 10 mg twice daily. Patients received tofacitinib for 6 to 18 months and were then followed off drug for 6 months to check for delayed response and recurrence. For the treated patients, the SALT score, which quantifies what percentage of scalp surface area is affected, served as the measure of disease severity. High-throughput TCRbeta sequencing was used to examine T cell clonal expansion in alopecia areata in both the C3H/HeJ mouse model and human patients. Human TCRbeta sequencing covered scalp tissue and sorted CD4+ and CD8+ peripheral blood T cells from patchy and totalis/universalis alopecia areata patients and healthy controls. Biopsies were taken from tofacitinib-treated patients at baseline and again at 4 and 24 weeks into treatment, and several of those patients also had a later scalp biopsy. Scalp clonality was compared across normal scalp (n=4), patchy alopecia areata scalp (n=8), and alopecia totalis/universalis scalp (n=8). RNA came from the PAXgene miRNA kit for fixed scalp, the miRNeasy kit for PBMCs, and the RNeasy kit for mouse skin. Amplification of TCRbeta CDR3 regions was done by immunoSEQ multiplex PCR using 35 Vbeta forward primers and 13 Jbeta reverse primers. Broader findings and caveats from the paper: Tofacitinib significantly lowered scalp clonality and the number of expanded CD8+ clones among the top 100 scalp clones. Unlike mouse skin, which is dominated by gammadelta T cells, normal human skin has resident alphabeta T cells that are also sequenced, and this complicates analysis of the scalp TCR repertoire. Compared with normal scalp, lesional scalp, particularly in alopecia totalis/universalis, had higher clonality and more expanded CD8+ clones, which suggests antigenic drive. During tofacitinib treatment, many expanded lesional clones remained in scalp and blood, and this persistence may partly explain relapse after treatment is stopped. Because the treated cohort was small and had only one nonresponder, larger studies are needed to examine links between baseline CD8+ expansion and response. TCR sequences shared between patients were less clear than in mice, possibly partly because of HLA diversity in the patient population.

The meaning of the sample's time point label: around 28 days on oral tofacitinib. The sample's treatment or condition, from its label and the paper: oral pan-JAK inhibitor, 5-10 mg twice daily. Peripheral blood and lesional scalp punch biopsies were obtained from patients with alopecia areata. PBMCs were separated by density centrifugation and stained for CD3, CD4 and CD8, after which CD4+ and CD8+ T cells were sorted on a FACSAria. The material was CD4+ T cells sorted from blood, obtained at week 4, from a patient treated with tofacitinib. The sequence is built from TRBV10-3 and TRBJ2-7; a tentative D call is TRBD2 (6 bases match). This receptor was taken from a human donor with alopecia areata. DNA sequence: TGTGCCATCAGTGAGGGGCCGGGAGTGGTCTACGAGCAGTACTTC. Its translation reads: CAISEGPGVVYEQYF.